The entry that follows covers one T cell receptor (beta chain) sequence. What it recognizes is unknown. The source of the sample is a study of T cell responses to AZD1222 COVID-19 vaccine. Trimming removed 3 bases from V and 3 bases from J, with 8 bases in between. CDR3 length: 12 residues. Germline lookup yields CDR1 SQVTM and CDR2 ANQGSEA. Clones were sequenced by immunoSEQ multiplex PCR, and TCRdb holds only the in-frame ones, with some missing. This sample carries about 150,000 clones, roughly nine tenths of them seen once, and the ten largest clones take roughly 5%. General study findings and limits: Nearly half of spike-specific TCRs reportedly target unmutated variant regions. Donors were chiefly white British, with a greater number of females, and clonal diversity was perhaps underestimated.

The gene calls are TRBV29-1 and TRBJ1-1, with D perhaps TRBD1 (5 bases). This TCR came from an adult in good health. The material sequenced was peripheral blood, taken on day 0 of MenACWY control vaccination. The DNA for the CDR3 is TGCAGCGTTGATCCGGGGGACACTGAAGCTTTCTTT. Its protein is CSVDPGDTEAFF.